One and the same sample provided the 16 T cell receptor beta chains below, sequenced in a study of Graves' ophthalmopathy and Graves' hyperthyroidism. Amplification of the TCR beta CDR3 regions used RNA transcripts (as template). HTBI primers served in a first-round RT-PCR, which a second-round multiplex PCR followed. TCRdb processed the multiplex PCR reads anew with MiXCR; each CDR3 protein has one entry. Of 450,000 to 600,000 distinct CDR3 sequences in the sample, 35% to 40% were seen once. The sequenced sample was peripheral blood or thyroid tissue (not recorded which). All receptors derive from an adult man with Graves' hyperthyroidism.

The table lists this clonotype with many counts. This chain uses TRBV12-3 or TRBV12-4 with TRBJ2-7; 10 positions agree with TRBD2. The CDR3 has 14 residues. The V gene end was trimmed by 5 bases and the J gene end by 4 bases; junction bases not matched to a gene: 5. The CDR3 DNA is TGTGCCAGCAGTGTTAGCGGGGGGACATACGAGCAGTACTTC. Its translation is CASSVSGGTYEQYF.

The chain combines TRBV30 with TRBJ2-7, with TRBD1 matching 11 bases. CDR1 and CDR2 from the germline V gene are GTSNPN and SVGIG (reference sequence). The CDR3 length is 14 residues. Trimming cost V 5 bases and J 6 bases; bases outside gene matches: 9. The DNA of the CDR3 is TGTGCCTGGCTGGACAGGGGGCTGATGAGCGAGCAGTACTTC. It specifies CAWLDRGLMSEQYF.

A remark on this clonotype: A much larger clone lies one base from this, so it may be a read error. The chain carries TRBV2 and TRBJ1-4; 9 bases map to TRBD1. Looked up from germline, CDR1 is SNHLY and CDR2 is FYNNEI. CDR3 length: 14 residues. CDR3 in DNA: TGTGCCGGCAGCCTGGGACAGGGTTTGGGAAAACTGTTTTTT. As protein: CAGSLGQGLGKLFF.

The rearrangement joins TRBV29-1 to TRBJ1-2; D possibly corresponds to TRBD1 (5 bases). V lost 8 bases and J 5 bases, leaving 12 bases between the germline ends. This CDR3 has 11 amino acids. The germline gives CDR1 SQVTM, CDR2 ANQGSEA. The CDR3, as DNA: TGCAGCTTAGGGGAAGGGTATGGCTACACCTTC. The encoded protein is CSLGEGYGYTF.

The rearrangement uses TRBV2 and TRBJ1-6, with TRBD1 matching 12 bases. There are 14 residues in the CDR3. CDR1 is SNHLY, CDR2 FYNNEI, per germline. V was clipped by 7 bases and J by 13 bases; unmatched bases: 8. The CDR3 DNA follows: TGTGCCAGCAACCCAGGGACAGGGGGCATGCCCCTCCACTTT. Translation: CASNPGTGGMPLHF. The whole variable domain, remainder taken from reference TRBV2 and TRBJ1-6, is EPEVTQTPSHQVTQMGQEVILRCVPISNHLYFYWYRQILGQKVEFLVSFYNNEISEKSEIFDDQFSVERPDGSNFTLKIRSTKLEDSAMYFCASNPGTGGMPLHFGNGTRLTVT.

V usage is TRBV27 and J usage is TRBJ2-1; D is unclear. The CDR3 has 13 residues. V gave up 3 bases and J gave up 5 bases, with 8 bases separating them. CDR1 is MNHEY, CDR2 SMNVEV, per germline (reference sequence). The CDR3: CASSFGVDNEQFF. In nucleotides, the CDR3 is TGTGCCAGCAGTTTTGGGGTAGACAATGAGCAGTTCTTC.

In its sample, this clonotype was seen many times. V and J are TRBV24-1 and TRBJ2-5; D remains unclear. The germline V and J ends were trimmed by 4 bases and 5 bases, with 7 bases remaining between them. In germline, CDR1 is KGHDR, CDR2 SFDVKD. The CDR3 extends over 12 amino acids. This CDR3 reads CATSDLWETQYF. CDR3 nucleotide sequence: TGTGCCACCAGTGACCTTTGGGAGACCCAGTACTTC.

This clonotype came up a few times. The chain employs TRBV6-1 and TRBJ2-2; TRBD2 matches at 8 bases. V lost 1 base to trimming and J lost 3 bases; unmatched junction nucleotides: 10. CDR1 is MNHNS and CDR2 is SASEGT in the germline V gene. The CDR3 has 18 residues. In DNA form, the CDR3 reads TGTGCCAGCAGTGAAGGTTCTGGTGGCGGGAGGCACACCGGGGAGCTGTTTTTT. It encodes CASSEGSGGGRHTGELFF.

This clonotype occurred once. CDR3 DNA: TGTGCCAGCAGTTACGGGGGTGAAGGAGAGACCCAGTACTTC. As protein: CASSYGGEGETQYF. The V gene is TRBV7-9, the J gene TRBJ2-5; maybe TRBD2 (6 bases). Germline CDR1 reads SEHNR; CDR2 reads FQNEAQ (reference sequence). V lost 6 bases to trimming and J lost 4 bases, with 15 bases between them. The CDR3 length is 14 residues.

The chain combines TRBV30 with TRBJ1-4, with D possibly being TRBD1 (6 bases). Per the germline V gene, CDR1 is GTSNPN and CDR2 is SVGIG (reference sequence). V lost 0 bases and J 8 bases, leaving 19 bases between the germline ends. The CDR3 extends over 16 amino acids. The CDR3 sequence is CAWSVDRTVAGEKLFF. The DNA for the CDR3 is TGTGCCTGGAGTGTTGACCGGACAGTCGCGGGGGAAAAACTGTTTTTT. Full variable domain (remainder filled in from reference TRBV30 and TRBJ1-4): SQTIHQWPATLVQPVGSPLSLECTVEGTSNPNLYWYRQAAGRGLQLLFYSVGIGQISSEVPQNLSASRPQDRQFILSSKKLLLSDSGFYLCAWSVDRTVAGEKLFFGSGTQLSVL.

This clonotype was picked up many times. The V call is TRBV20-1, the J call TRBJ1-4; no clear D. CDR1 is DFQATT, CDR2 SNEGSKA, per germline (reference sequence). Trimming pared 0 bases from V and 0 bases from J, leaving 5 bases between. The CDR3 consists of 14 residues. The CDR3 DNA sequence: TGCAGTGCTAGAGAAGTGGCAACTAATGAAAAACTGTTTTTT. Encoded protein: CSAREVATNEKLFF.

The chain carries TRBV27 and TRBJ2-7, with a weak D call TRBD1 (5 bases). With 2 bases removed from V and 0 bases from J, the gap between germline ends came to 8 bases. The CDR3 totals 14 residues. The germline gives CDR1 MNHEY, CDR2 SMNVEV (reference sequence). In DNA form, the CDR3 reads TGTGCCAGCAGTTTAACGACAGCCTCCTACGAGCAGTACTTC. This gives the protein CASSLTTASYEQYF.

This clonotype was seen just once. This may be a read error, as it is one base from a much larger clone. The chain carries TRBV7-9 and TRBJ1-2, with 12 positions matching TRBD1. Germline loops: CDR1 SEHNR, CDR2 FQNEAQ (reference sequence). The CDR3 has 18 residues. The CDR3 coding sequence is TGCGCCAGCAGCCAAGGTACGGGACAGGGGGCGAGGGACTATGGCTACACCTTC. It yields the protein CASSQGTGQGARDYGYTF.

This CDR3 reads CSARVVGQGFVEQYF. The CDR3 DNA reads as TGCAGTGCTAGAGTCGTAGGACAGGGATTCGTCGAGCAGTACTTC. The V gene is TRBV20-1, the J gene TRBJ2-7; 8 bases line up with TRBD1. Germline assignment: CDR1 DFQATT and CDR2 SNEGSKA (reference sequence). With V trimmed by 1 base and J by 6 bases, 11 bases remained unmatched. The CDR3 has 15 residues.

Many counts were recorded for this clonotype. This chain uses TRBV20-1 with TRBJ2-7; D call uncertain. V gave up 2 bases and J gave up 2 bases, with 10 bases separating them. The germline V gene has CDR1 DFQATT and CDR2 SNEGSKA (reference sequence). The CDR3 is made up of 13 amino acids. CDR3 region: CSARPAGTYEQYF. DNA for the CDR3: TGCAGTGCTAGACCAGCAGGCACCTACGAGCAGTACTTC.

This clonotype appeared a single time. The J gene is TRBJ1-1, the V gene TRBV5-1; TRBD1 aligns across 9 bases. This CDR3 is built from 14 residues. V lost 4 bases, J lost 5 bases, and 6 bases stayed unmatched. The germline V gene has CDR1 SGHRS and CDR2 YFSETQ. CDR3 in DNA: TGCGCCAGCAGCGAAGACAGGGGGTGGACTGAAGCTTTCTTT. Protein product: CASSEDRGWTEAFF.